These 2 T cell receptor beta chains originate from one sample sequenced in a study of early T cells in non-severe SARS-CoV-2 infection. TCRdb independently ran MiXCR on the 5' RACE reads; one entry per CDR3 protein. The repertoire has 81,000 or so distinct CDR3 sequences, approximately 12% of them found once; the top ten carry more than 3%. Sequencing was carried out using whole blood. The receptor set was obtained from an adult who was a healthcare worker with PCR-confirmed SARS-CoV-2 infection or an uninfected control (not recorded which).

The gene calls are TRBV5-1 and TRBJ1-3; D is uncertain. The CDR3 is 12 residues long. The V and J ends lost 2 bases and 7 bases respectively, with 7 bases between them. Germline CDR1 reads SGHRS; CDR2 reads YFSETQ. The DNA for the CDR3 is TGCGCCAGCAGCTTAGAAGGGAACACCATATATTTT. It specifies CASSLEGNTIYF. Combining the CDR3 with reference TRBV5-1 and TRBJ1-3 gives the whole variable domain KAGVTQTPRYLIKTRGQQVTLSCSPISGHRSVSWYQQTPGQGLQFLFEYFSETQRNKGNFPGRFSGRQFSNSRSEMNVSTLELGDSALYLCASSLEGNTIYFGEGSWLTVV.

This clonotype was seen ten or more times. The V call is TRBV20-1, the J call TRBJ2-7; 11 bases are shared with TRBD2. V dropped 0 bases and J dropped 3; count of bases not matched to a gene: 4. CDR1 is DFQATT and CDR2 is SNEGSKA in the germline V gene (reference sequence). The CDR3 is made up of 15 amino acids. The CDR3 sequence: CSARDMTSGVYEQYF. Here the CDR3 DNA reads TGCAGTGCTAGAGATATGACTAGCGGGGTCTACGAGCAGTACTTC.